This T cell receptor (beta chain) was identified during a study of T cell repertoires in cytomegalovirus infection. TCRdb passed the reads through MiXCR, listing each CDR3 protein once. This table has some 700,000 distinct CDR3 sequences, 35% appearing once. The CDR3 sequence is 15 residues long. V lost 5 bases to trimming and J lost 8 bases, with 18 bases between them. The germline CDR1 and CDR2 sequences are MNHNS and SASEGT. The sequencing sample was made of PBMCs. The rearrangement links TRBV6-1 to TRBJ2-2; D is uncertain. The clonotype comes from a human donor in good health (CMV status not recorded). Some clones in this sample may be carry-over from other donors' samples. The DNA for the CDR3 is TGTGCCAGCAGTTACCCCCGGGTCCATCGTGGGGAGCTGTTTTTT. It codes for CASSYPRVHRGELFF.